Sequencing of this T cell receptor (beta chain) was carried out in a study of T cell repertoires in cytomegalovirus infection. Notes on the study in general: There were carriers of CMV plus the relevant HLA, and cumulative public TCR beta family frequency identified them.

Losses at the gene ends were 5 bases for V and 6 bases for J; bases not matched to a gene: 8. The CDR3 loop spans 14 amino acids. CDR1 is LNHDA, CDR2 SQIVND, per germline (reference sequence). With regard to this clonotype: What it recognizes is unknown.

TCRdb recomputed calls from the reads with MiXCR, one row per CDR3 protein. The table lists some 900,000 distinct CDR3 sequences, approximately 32% of them singletons. The sequence came from a human donor in good health (CMV status not recorded). Some clones in this sample may be carry-over from other donors' samples. The specimen was cultured CD8+ T cells from PBMCs, collected from culture after CMV antigen stimulation. V gene TRBV19 combines with J gene TRBJ1-1; TRBD1 aligns across 8 bases. CDR3 coding DNA: TGTGCCAGTAGTCGCAGACAGGGGAGGGCTGAAGCTTTCTTT. Translated, it gives CASSRRQGRAEAFF. Full variable domain (missing parts from reference TRBV19 and TRBJ1-1): DGGITQSPKYLFRKEGQNVTLSCEQNLNHDAMYWYRQDPGQGLRLIYYSQIVNDFQKGDIAEGYSVSREKKESFPLTVTSAQKNPTAFYLCASSRRQGRAEAFFGQGTRLTVV.